The source of this T cell receptor beta chain is a study of cytomegalovirus exposure and HLA in healthy donors. With 60 Vbeta and 13 Jbeta primers, the PCR was carried out. Here immunoSEQ multiplex PCR was the method, and the copy in TCRdb shows in-frame clones only, minus some. The table has 90,000 to 120,000 clones, 55% to 85% seen once. Whole-study results and caveats: Relative to equally common others, HLA-associated TCR beta chains showed greater clonal expansion in a later analysis. Association of 16,951 TCR beta sequences with HLA alleles was found at 0.05 false discovery rate in a later analysis. Accurate HLA-A and HLA-B prediction from TCR beta sequences was reported for most subjects.

In regard to this clone: The target antigen is unknown.

CDR1 is SGDLS, CDR2 YYNGEE, per germline. The CDR3 covers 14 residues. The J segment lost 5 bases and the V segment lost 4 bases, leaving 3 bases of the junction unmatched. Input material: PBMCs. This receptor was taken from a man aged 25 to 45 in good health and CMV-seronegative. This chain uses TRBV9 with TRBJ1-4; 9 bases are a match to TRBD1. CDR3 amino acids: CASSLTGGNEKLFF. DNA of the CDR3: TGTGCCAGCAGCTTGACAGGGGGGAATGAAAAACTGTTTTTT.